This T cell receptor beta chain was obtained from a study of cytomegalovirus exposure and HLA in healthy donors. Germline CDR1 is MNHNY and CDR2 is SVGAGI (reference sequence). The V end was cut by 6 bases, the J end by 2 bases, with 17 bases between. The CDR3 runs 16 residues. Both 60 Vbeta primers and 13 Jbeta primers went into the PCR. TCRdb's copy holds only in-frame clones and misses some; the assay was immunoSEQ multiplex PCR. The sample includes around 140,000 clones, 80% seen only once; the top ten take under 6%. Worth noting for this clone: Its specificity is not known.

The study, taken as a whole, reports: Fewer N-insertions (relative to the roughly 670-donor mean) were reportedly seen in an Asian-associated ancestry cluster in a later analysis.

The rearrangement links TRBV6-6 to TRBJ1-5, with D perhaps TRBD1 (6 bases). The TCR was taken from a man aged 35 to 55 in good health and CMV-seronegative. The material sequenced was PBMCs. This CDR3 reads CASRIRGGLGNQPQHF. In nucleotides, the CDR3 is TGTGCCAGCAGGATTCGGGGGGGCTTAGGCAATCAGCCCCAGCATTTT.